This is a list of T cell receptor beta chains from one sample in a study of T cell responses to AZD1222 COVID-19 vaccine. Method: immunoSEQ multiplex PCR; TCRdb's copy keeps in-frame clones and lacks some. Among around 100,000 clones listed, 90% to 95% were seen once. The sample consisted of peripheral blood, taken on day 0 of AZD1222 vaccination. These receptors all come from an adult in good health. The CDR3 runs from the conserved cysteine through the conserved F or W. The D gene is left open where the match is weak. Size is stated for part of the rows, as once, few or many counts, or as a class when the clone is expanded.

TRBD2,-,TRBV7-9,TRBJ2-7,TGTGCCAGCAGGTCGACTAGCGGGAGGGCCCCGGGCTACGAGCAGTACTTC,CASRSTSGRAPGYEQYF
-,-,TRBV6-1,TRBJ1-1,TGTGCCAGCAGTGACAGGGGAGCTGAAGCTTTCTTT,CASSDRGAEAFF
-,few,TRBV4-1,TRBJ1-6,TGCGCCAGCAGCCAAGATGGGGGATATAGTTCACCCCTCCACTTT,CASSQDGGYSSPLHF
-,-,TRBV28,TRBJ1-1,TGTGCCAGTACAGGACAGAGCATGAACACTGAAGCTTTCTTT,CASTGQSMNTEAFF
TRBD2,-,TRBV4-3,TRBJ2-1,TGCGCCAGCAGCCAAGATTTCCCGGGAGGGCCCTACAATGAGCAGTTCTTC,CASSQDFPGGPYNEQFF
-,-,TRBV5-1,TRBJ2-5,TGCGCCAGCAGCTTGCCGGACCTTTGGGGGGAGACCCAGTACTTC,CASSLPDLWGETQYF
-,-,TRBV30,TRBJ1-1,TGTGCCTGGAGTCCCCACGCGACAGAAGAAGCTTTCTTT,CAWSPHATEEAFF
TRBD1,-,TRBV7-8,TRBJ2-1,TGTGCCAGCAGCAAACGGGACAGGGCAAATGAGCAGTTCTTC,CASSKRDRANEQFF
TRBD1,-,TRBV18,TRBJ1-1,TGTGCCAGCTCACGACAGGGGGTCACTGAAGCTTTCTTT,CASSRQGVTEAFF
-,few,TRBV5-1,TRBJ2-2,TGCGCCAGCATCGGAGGGGGGAGTTTCACCGGGGAGCTGTTTTTT,CASIGGGSFTGELFF
TRBD1,-,TRBV19,TRBJ1-5,TGTGCCAGTACCCAAGGACAGGGCCGGAATCAGCCCCAGCATTTT,CASTQGQGRNQPQHF
TRBD1,-,TRBV5-4,TRBJ2-1,TGTGCCAGCAGCTCGGTACGGGACAGGGGGTGGAATGAGCAGTTCTTC,CASSSVRDRGWNEQFF
-,once,TRBV5-1,TRBJ1-2,TGCGCCAGCAGCCCGAGGCGGACCGTGGGGGAGGGCTACACCTTC,CASSPRRTVGEGYTF
-,-,TRBV27,TRBJ1-1,TGTGCCAGCAGGGGGCAGCGGGGCTGGAACACTGAAGCTTTCTTT,CASRGQRGWNTEAFF
TRBD2,-,TRBV19,TRBJ2-7,TGTGCCAGTAGTAAGGCGGGAGGATACGAGCAGTACTTC,CASSKAGGYEQYF
-,once,TRBV28,TRBJ1-2,TGTGCCAGCAGTCCCGGGGCCGGTAACTATGGCTACACCTTC,CASSPGAGNYGYTF
TRBD1,-,TRBV13,TRBJ1-2,TGTGCCAGCAGCTTAGTGACAGGGAATTTAAACTACACCTTC,CASSLVTGNLNYTF
TRBD1,-,TRBV19,TRBJ1-5,TGTGCCAGTAGGGACAGGGGTGGGCAGCCCCAGCATTTT,CASRDRGGQPQHF
-,-,TRBV3-1/TRBV3-2,TRBJ1-2,TGTGCCAGCAGCCAATCTCCTGGTGGCTACACCTTC,CASSQSPGGYTF
TRBD1,-,TRBV10-3,TRBJ2-4,TGTGCCATCAGTCCGGGACAGGGGGCGGGCAAAAACATTCAGTACTTC,CAISPGQGAGKNIQYF
-,-,TRBV7-2,TRBJ1-4,TGTGCCAGCAGCTTAATGGGGCAGGGGTCGGAAAAACTGTTTTTT,CASSLMGQGSEKLFF
-,-,TRBV2,TRBJ1-5,TGTGCCAGCAGCAGGGCTGGGAGCAATCAGCCCCAGCATTTT,CASSRAGSNQPQHF
TRBD1,-,TRBV6-5,TRBJ2-7,TGTGCCAGCAGTTGGACAGGCTCCCATCCCCGGAACGAGCAGTACTTC,CASSWTGSHPRNEQYF
-,-,TRBV3-1/TRBV3-2,TRBJ2-5,TGTGCCAGCAGCCGGGGACTTCAAGAGACCCAGTACTTC,CASSRGLQETQYF
TRBD1,-,TRBV29-1,TRBJ2-7,TGCAGCTTCCTGACAGGGAAGAGTTACGAGCAGTACTTC,CSFLTGKSYEQYF
TRBD1,-,TRBV29-1,TRBJ2-7,TGCAGCGTTGAAAACCGGGACAGGGGCACCTACGAGCAGTACTTC,CSVENRDRGTYEQYF
-,once,TRBV7-9,TRBJ1-4,TGTGCCAGCAGCTTATATTCCAGTTTAAATGAAAAACTGTTTTTT,CASSLYSSLNEKLFF
-,-,TRBV27,TRBJ1-6,TGTGCCACCGCACTCGGGGGGTTCGGTTCACCCCTCCACTTT,CATALGGFGSPLHF
TRBD2,once,TRBV28,TRBJ2-1,TGTGCCAGCAGTTTAACGACTAGCGAGGGGAATGAGCAGTTCTTC,CASSLTTSEGNEQFF
-,-,TRBV12-3/TRBV12-4,TRBJ1-1,TGTGCCAGCAGTTTCAGGCGAGTATCTGAAGCTTTCTTT,CASSFRRVSEAFF
TRBD1,-,TRBV6-2/TRBV6-3,TRBJ1-2,TGTGCCAGCAGCCTGACAGGGATCTATGGCTACACCTTC,CASSLTGIYGYTF
TRBD2,-,TRBV28,TRBJ2-1,TGTGCCAGCAGTTTATTAACCAGCGGGAGGGCCAGGGCCTACAATGAGCAGTTCTTC,CASSLLTSGRARAYNEQFF
-,-,TRBV2,TRBJ1-2,TGTGCCAGTCGGGATTTAACTGGCTACACCTTC,CASRDLTGYTF
-,-,TRBV9,TRBJ2-7,TGTGCCAGCAGCGTAGGACACCAAAAAGGGGACGAGCAGTACTTC,CASSVGHQKGDEQYF
-,once,TRBV5-1,TRBJ2-5,TGCGCCAGCAGCTTGGGAACAGACAGGTACCAAGAGACCCAGTACTTC,CASSLGTDRYQETQYF
TRBD1,-,TRBV2,TRBJ1-4,TGTGCCAGCAGTGTCCAGGGGGCAACTAATGAAAAACTGTTTTTT,CASSVQGATNEKLFF
-,-,TRBV28,TRBJ2-1,TGTGCCAGCAGTTCCGCTTCCCCGGGGAGCGGCTACAATGAGCAGTTCTTC,CASSSASPGSGYNEQFF
-,-,TRBV27,TRBJ2-3,TGTGCTACAGGAGGGGGCTTTTCTTCAGATACGCAGTATTTT,CATGGGFSSDTQYF
TRBD1,-,TRBV6-5,TRBJ1-5,TGTGCCAGCAGTATGGGACAGCTTAGCAATCAGCCCCAGCATTTT,CASSMGQLSNQPQHF
-,-,TRBV5-1,TRBJ1-2,TGCGCCAGGGACGGGACTCTGCCTGGAGAGGGGGGCTACACCTTC,CARDGTLPGEGGYTF
-,-,TRBV12-3/TRBV12-4,TRBJ2-7,TGTGCCAGCGGGGTCGGGGACTACGAGCAGTACTTC,CASGVGDYEQYF
-,-,TRBV7-9,TRBJ2-5,TGTGCCAGCAGCCCAGGGGCCCGGGTAGTCGGGGAGACCCAGTACTTC,CASSPGARVVGETQYF
TRBD2,-,TRBV18,TRBJ2-1,TGTGCCAGCTCACCACTCATAGCGGGAGAGAATGAGCAGTTCTTC,CASSPLIAGENEQFF
TRBD2,-,TRBV19,TRBJ2-1,TGTGCCAGTAGTAGGATAGCTAGCGGGACTTACAATGAGCAGTTCTTC,CASSRIASGTYNEQFF
TRBD1,-,TRBV7-3,TRBJ1-1,TGTGCCAGCAGTCTTACAGGGGTGGGCACTGAAGCTTTCTTT,CASSLTGVGTEAFF
-,-,TRBV4-1,TRBJ1-1,TGCGCCAGCAGCCTCCGACAGGTGAACACTGAAGCTTTCTTT,CASSLRQVNTEAFF
-,-,TRBV5-1,TRBJ2-5,TGCGCCAGCAGCACCGAGGGCTATAGGGACCAGTACTTC,CASSTEGYRDQYF
-,-,TRBV4-3,TRBJ1-2,TGCGCCAGCAGCCAAGTTATCGCTCTTGGCTACACCTTC,CASSQVIALGYTF